These 6 T cell receptor beta chains were all obtained from the same sample, sequenced in a study of blood T cell repertoires in COVID-19. This table comes from immunoSEQ multiplex PCR, and its TCRdb copy is limited to in-frame clones, with some not included. The sample consists of tens of thousands of clones, 80% to 90% of them appearing once. The sequenced sample consisted of peripheral blood. The receptors come from a man aged 50-59 years with active COVID-19.

The chain is built from TRBV11-2 and TRBJ1-2; 7 positions agree with TRBD1. J was trimmed by 4 bases and V by 0 bases; bases with no gene match: 11. Germline CDR1 SGHAT, CDR2 FQNNGV. The CDR3 sequence is 17 residues long. CDR3 region: CASSLDQGSGTVYGYTF. DNA for the CDR3: TGTGCCAGCAGCTTAGATCAGGGTTCCGGGACAGTCTATGGCTACACCTTC.

This sequence joins TRBV12-3 or TRBV12-4 and TRBJ2-7, with TRBD1 matching over 8 bases. J was trimmed by 6 bases and V by 5 bases; bases with no gene match: 3. This CDR3 spans 12 amino acids. This CDR3 is CASSRDRGEQYF. The CDR3 nucleotides read TGTGCCAGCAGTCGTGACAGGGGCGAGCAGTACTTC.

The V and J genes are TRBV7-9 and TRBJ2-3; 9 bases align to TRBD2. Losses at the gene ends were 5 bases for V and 4 bases for J; bases not matched to a gene: 13. The germline gives CDR1 SEHNR, CDR2 FQNEAQ (reference sequence). CDR3 length equals 17 residues. The CDR3 region has the DNA TGTGCCAGCAGCCCTCCTATAGCGGGAGTCTCCGCAGATACGCAGTATTTT. This codes for CASSPPIAGVSADTQYF.

About this clone itself: Other DNA sequences within the sample encode an identical CDR3. The rearrangement joins TRBV7-3 to TRBJ2-1, with TRBD2 matching over 8 bases. Germline CDR1 is SGHTA and CDR2 is FQGTGA. V lost 5 bases to trimming and J lost 4 bases; unmatched junction nucleotides: 4. The CDR3 runs 14 residues. CDR3 bases: TGTGCCAGCAGCCCGAGCGGGAGTTACAATGAGCAGTTCTTC. This codes for CASSPSGSYNEQFF.

This clone was found once. The rearrangement uses TRBV7-9 and TRBJ1-3; TRBD1 might be the D (5 bases). The CDR3 runs to 16 residues. Between the trimmed V and J ends, which lost 5 bases and 0 bases, there was a span of 14 bases. The germline CDR1 and CDR2 sequences are SEHNR and FQNEAQ (reference sequence). CDR3 DNA sequence: TGTGCCAGCAGCCCCCGACAGCTGAGCTCTGGAAACACCATATATTTT. This encodes CASSPRQLSSGNTIYF.

This clone was observed once. The chain is built from TRBV18 and TRBJ1-5; perhaps TRBD1 as D (5 bases). The CDR3 totals 16 residues. V lost 6 bases and J lost 2, with 17 bases in between. Germline assignment: CDR1 KGHSH and CDR2 LQKENI. CDR3 sequence (DNA): TGTGCCAGCTCCCCGGGGGGGGACTGGGGCAATCAGCCCCAGCATTTT. It translates to CASSPGGDWGNQPQHF.